This T cell receptor (beta chain) was documented in a study of blood T cells in healthy people across ages. Study as a whole: Capture via template switching afforded approximately one barcoded beta molecule per two T cells.

This clonotype was counted only a few times. Next came a second PCR, run for about 6 to 12 cycles, which used a sample-barcoded 5' primer along with a J-beta primer mix. MiXCR, run by TCRdb on the 5' RACE reads, gives a single entry per CDR3 protein. Here the sample spans approximately 800,000 distinct CDR3 sequences, around 25% being singletons. The length of the CDR3 is 14 residues. Germline CDR1 SQVTM, CDR2 ANQGSEA. This sample also belongs to another study, concerning T cells of mothers and their children. As reported in that work: Donation came from three healthy Caucasian mothers together with their six children. There was no detection of any persistent microchimeric T cell clones.

This clonotype originated in a boy between 10 and 17 years old in good health. Material for sequencing was blood. The genes are TRBV29-1 and TRBJ2-3; D is possibly TRBD2 (6 bases). CDR3 amino acids: CSYFFSGNTDTQYF. In DNA, the CDR3 is TGCAGTTATTTCTTTAGCGGAAACACAGATACGCAGTATTTT.